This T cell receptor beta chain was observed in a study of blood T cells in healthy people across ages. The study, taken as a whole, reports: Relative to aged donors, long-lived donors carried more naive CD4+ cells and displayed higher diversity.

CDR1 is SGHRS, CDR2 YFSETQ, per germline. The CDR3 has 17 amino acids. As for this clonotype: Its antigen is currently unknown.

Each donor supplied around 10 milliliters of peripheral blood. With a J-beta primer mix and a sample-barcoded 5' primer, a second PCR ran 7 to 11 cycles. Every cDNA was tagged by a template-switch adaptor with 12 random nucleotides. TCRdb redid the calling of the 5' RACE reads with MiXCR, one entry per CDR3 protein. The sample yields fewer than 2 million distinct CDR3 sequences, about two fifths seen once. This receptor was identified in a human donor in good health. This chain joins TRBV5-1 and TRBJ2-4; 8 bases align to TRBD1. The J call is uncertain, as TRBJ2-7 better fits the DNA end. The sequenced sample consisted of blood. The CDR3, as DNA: TGCGCCAGCAGCCAAACGACCGGGACAGGAGGCCGCTACGAGCAGTACTTC. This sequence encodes CASSQTTGTGGRYEQYF.